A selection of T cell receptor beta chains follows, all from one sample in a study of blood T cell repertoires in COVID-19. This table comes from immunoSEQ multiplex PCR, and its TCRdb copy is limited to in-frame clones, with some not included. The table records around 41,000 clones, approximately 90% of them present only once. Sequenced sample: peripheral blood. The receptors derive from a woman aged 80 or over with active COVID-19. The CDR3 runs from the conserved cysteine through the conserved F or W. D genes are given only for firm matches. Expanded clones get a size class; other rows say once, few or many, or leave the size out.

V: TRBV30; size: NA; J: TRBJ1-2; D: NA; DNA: TGTGCCTGGAGTGTACAGGGAATGTATGGCTACACCTTC; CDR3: CAWSVQGMYGYTF
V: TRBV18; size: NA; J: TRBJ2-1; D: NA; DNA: TGTGCCAGCTCACCACCGGAGCCCGATCTCAATGAGCAGTTCTTC; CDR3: CASSPPEPDLNEQFF
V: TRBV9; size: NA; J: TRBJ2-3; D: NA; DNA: TGTGCCATCTGGAACTGGACTCGACCTACGCAGTATTTT; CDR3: CAIWNWTRPTQYF
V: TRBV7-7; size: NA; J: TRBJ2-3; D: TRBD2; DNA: TGTGCTAGCAGCTTAGGAGCGGGGGGTGAGGCAGATACGCAGTATTTT; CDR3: CASSLGAGGEADTQYF
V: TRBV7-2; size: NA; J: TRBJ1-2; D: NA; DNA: TGTGCCAGCAGTCCCTCGGGGGGCCCTAACTATGGCTACACCTTC; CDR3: CASSPSGGPNYGYTF
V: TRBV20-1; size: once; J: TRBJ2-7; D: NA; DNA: TGCAGTGCTAGTCAGGAGGTCCACGAGCAGTACTTC; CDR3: CSASQEVHEQYF
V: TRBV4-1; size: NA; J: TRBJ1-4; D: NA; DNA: TGCGCCAGCAGCCAAGACAGGGGCTATGAAAAACTGTTTTTT; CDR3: CASSQDRGYEKLFF
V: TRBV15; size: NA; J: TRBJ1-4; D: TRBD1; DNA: TGTGCCACCAGCAGAGAGCCCCGGACAGGGATTAATGAAAAACTGTTTTTT; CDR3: CATSREPRTGINEKLFF
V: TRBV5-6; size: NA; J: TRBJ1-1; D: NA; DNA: TGTGCCAGCAGCGTCTCCAGGGCAGACACTGAAGCTTTCTTT; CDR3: CASSVSRADTEAFF
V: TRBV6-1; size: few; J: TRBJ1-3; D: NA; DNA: TGTGCCAGCAGTGAAGGACAGCCAGACTCTGGAAACACCATATATTTT; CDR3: CASSEGQPDSGNTIYF
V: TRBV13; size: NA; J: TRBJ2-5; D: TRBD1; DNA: TGTGCCAGCAGCCGGACAGGAGCGTCCCAGTACTTC; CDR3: CASSRTGASQYF
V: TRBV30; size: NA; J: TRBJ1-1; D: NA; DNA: TGTGCCTGGAGTGTAAGCCCGAACACTGAAGCTTTCTTT; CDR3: CAWSVSPNTEAFF
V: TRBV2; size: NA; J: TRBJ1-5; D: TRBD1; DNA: TGTGCCAGCAGTGAAGACAGGGGAAGCAATCAGCCCCAGCATTTT; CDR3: CASSEDRGSNQPQHF
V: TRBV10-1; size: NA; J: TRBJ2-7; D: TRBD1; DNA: TGCGCCAGCAGTGAATCACCCCTTTTAGGACAGGACCTCTACGAGCAGTACTTC; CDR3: CASSESPLLGQDLYEQYF
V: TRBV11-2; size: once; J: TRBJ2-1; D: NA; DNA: TGTGCCAGCAGTTTGCAACAGGCAAAAGGGCAGTTCTTC; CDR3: CASSLQQAKGQFF
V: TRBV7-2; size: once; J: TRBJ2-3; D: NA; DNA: TGTGCCAGCAGCTTATGGACGACAGGTGGCACAGATACGCAGTATTTT; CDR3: CASSLWTTGGTDTQYF
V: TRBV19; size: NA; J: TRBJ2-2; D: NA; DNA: TGTGCCAGTAGCCGACTGGACACCGGGGAGCTGTTTTTT; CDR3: CASSRLDTGELFF
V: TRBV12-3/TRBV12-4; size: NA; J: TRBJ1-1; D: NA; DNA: TGTGCCAGCAGCCGTCCTCGGAGCACTGAAGCTTTCTTT; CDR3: CASSRPRSTEAFF